Below are 12 T cell receptor beta chains sequenced from a single sample in a study of T cell repertoires in cytomegalovirus infection. Each CDR3 protein gets one entry after TCRdb re-called the reads with MiXCR. The sample records around 430,000 distinct CDR3 sequences, roughly 46% being singletons. Their target antigens are unknown. The sequenced sample was cultured PBMCs, obtained from culture after CMV antigen stimulation. Source of these receptors: a human donor in good health (CMV status not recorded). Some clones in this sample may be carry-over from other donors' samples.

This clonotype was detected only a few times. This chain uses TRBV12-3 or TRBV12-4 with TRBJ1-2; maybe TRBD1 (6 bases). Trimming cost V 2 bases and J 8 bases, with 15 bases left between them. The CDR3 has 14 residues. The chain's CDR3 is CASSLRAGDGGYTF. CDR3 coding DNA: TGTGCCAGCAGTTTACGGGCAGGGGATGGGGGCTACACCTTC.

The rearrangement uses TRBV5-5 and TRBJ2-1; TRBD2 matches at 8 bases. Germline-derived CDR1 and CDR2 are SGHKS and YYEKEE (reference sequence). J was trimmed by 4 bases and V by 0 bases; bases with no gene match: 6. CDR3 length equals 16 residues. The chain's CDR3 is CASSLVGSGVYNEQFF. CDR3 DNA sequence: TGTGCCAGCAGCTTGGTGGGTAGCGGGGTATACAATGAGCAGTTCTTC.

The genes are TRBV11-1 and TRBJ2-3; D perhaps matches TRBD2 (5 bases). Trimming cost V 4 bases and J 4 bases, with 15 bases left between them. CDR3 size: 15 residues. The germline V gene has CDR1 SGHAT and CDR2 FQDESV (reference sequence). The CDR3 loop is CASSSSGSRADTQYF. CDR3 bases: TGTGCCAGCAGCTCGAGCGGATCCCGGGCAGATACGCAGTATTTT.

This clonotype came up a few times. The chain carries TRBV6-5 and TRBJ2-3; 13 bases line up with TRBD2. The germline V gene encodes CDR1 MNHEY and CDR2 SVGAGI. Trimming at V came to 5 bases and at J to 3 bases, leaving 8 bases not matched to a gene. This CDR3 is 17 amino acids long. The CDR3 nucleotides read TGTGCCAGCAGTCGCACTGGACTAGCGGGAGAGACAGATACGCAGTATTTT. The encoded protein is CASSRTGLAGETDTQYF.

The chain carries TRBV7-2 and TRBJ2-5; 7 positions agree with TRBD2. The CDR3 length is 15 residues. V lost 7 bases, J lost 5 bases, and 13 bases stayed unmatched. Germline values: CDR1 SGHTA, CDR2 FQGNSA. The CDR3 sequence is CASNGGRGRGETQYF. DNA of the CDR3: TGTGCCAGCAATGGAGGGAGGGGCCGTGGGGAGACCCAGTACTTC.

This clonotype has a handful of counts. This chain joins TRBV28 and TRBJ1-2; a weak D match, TRBD1 (6 bases). The CDR3 spans 18 residues. V was cut by 3 bases and J by 0 bases, with 20 bases left in between. Germline V CDR1 and CDR2: MDHEN, SYDVKM. The CDR3 region has the DNA TGTGCCAGCAGTTTGCCCCGACGTGGGGGGCTACCTAACTATGGCTACACCTTC. Translating it yields CASSLPRRGGLPNYGYTF.

This sequence joins TRBV2 and TRBJ2-3; a weak D match, TRBD1 (6 bases). There are 13 residues in the CDR3. V was trimmed by 4 bases and J by 8 bases, leaving 13 bases between them. The germline V gene has CDR1 SNHLY and CDR2 FYNNEI. CDR3 in amino acids: CASSARTGPTQYF. DNA of the CDR3: TGTGCCAGCAGTGCCAGAACAGGGCCTACGCAGTATTTT.

In this sample, this clonotype turned up a few times. The V gene is TRBV11-2, the J gene TRBJ2-1, with TRBD2 as a possible D gene (5 bases). V gave up 5 bases and J gave up 10 bases, with 12 bases separating them. CDR3 length: 12 amino acids. Looked up from germline, CDR1 is SGHAT and CDR2 is FQNNGV. The CDR3 region has the DNA TGTGCCAGCAGCCGTACCCCGGGAGAGCAGTTCTTC. Translation gives CASSRTPGEQFF. The full variable domain, completed using reference TRBV11-2 and TRBJ2-1, is EAGVAQSPRYKIIEKRQSVAFWCNPISGHATLYWYQQILGQGPKLLIQFQNNGVVDDSQLPKDRFSAERLKGVDSTLKIQPAKLEDSAVYLCASSRTPGEQFFGPGTRLTVL.

The chain couples TRBV7-6 to TRBJ2-1; 9 bases agree with TRBD2. CDR1 is SGHVS and CDR2 is FNYEAQ in the germline V gene. V was pared by 4 bases and J by 0 bases, with 4 bases of the junction left unmatched. The CDR3 totals 16 residues. Here the CDR3 reads CASSSTTSGSYNEQFF. The CDR3 DNA reads as TGTGCCAGCAGCTCAACGACTAGCGGCTCCTACAATGAGCAGTTCTTC.

This clonotype has more than one count but fewer than ten. This chain joins TRBV7-2 and TRBJ2-3; TRBD2 aligns across 7 bases. V lost 2 bases to trimming and J lost 5 bases; unmatched junction nucleotides: 4. The CDR3 has 14 amino acids. Germline CDR1 reads SGHTA; CDR2 reads FQGNSA. The CDR3, as DNA: TGTGCCAGCAGCTTAAGCAGGGAGGGAGATACGCAGTATTTT. Translated: CASSLSREGDTQYF.

V gene TRBV20-1 combines with J gene TRBJ2-1; 11 positions match TRBD2. Germline CDR1 reads DFQATT; CDR2 reads SNEGSKA (reference sequence). With 1 base clipped from V and 1 base from J, the junction kept 3 bases outside the gene matches. The CDR3 runs to 16 residues. CDR3 sequence (DNA): TGCAGTGCTAGAGTGGCTAGCGGGAGGTCCTACAATGAGCAGTTCTTC. Encoded protein: CSARVASGRSYNEQFF.

This clonotype was seen only a few times. The V and J genes are TRBV7-9 and TRBJ1-6; 7 nucleotides align to TRBD1. This CDR3 contains 14 residues. The V segment lost 5 bases and the J segment 9 bases; nucleotides outside the gene matches: 7. Per germline, CDR1 SEHNR and CDR2 FQNEAQ (reference sequence). CDR3 nucleotide sequence: TGTGCCAGCAGCCAGGGACAGCGGGGTTCACCCCTCCACTTT. Protein: CASSQGQRGSPLHF.